This T cell receptor (beta chain) was captured by sequencing in a study of blood T cell repertoires in COVID-19. Germline V CDR1 and CDR2: SGHTA, FQGTGA. Trimming removed 5 bases from V and 1 base from J, with 14 bases in between. The CDR3 contains 16 residues. As processed by the authors: Using reference gene primer amplification, nucleated cell counts were estimated. Only in-frame clones appear in the TCRdb table, and some are missing; sequencing was by immunoSEQ multiplex PCR. The DNA was the basis for D and trimming; V, J and clone size are from that table. Of some 150,000 clones in the sample, approximately 84% are singletons; the top ten hold approximately 1.8%. Participants were aged roughly 18 to 90 years, lived in 24 US areas, and enrolled virtually.

What was sequenced was PBMCs or T cells enriched from blood (not recorded which). The sequence was collected from a woman aged 18 to 35 who had been exposed to COVID-19. The chain uses TRBV7-3 and TRBJ2-2, with D perhaps TRBD2 (6 bases). The CDR3 DNA sequence: TGTGCCAGCAGCCCGGTTGGGGGAGGGAACACCGGGGAGCTGTTTTTT. It is translated as CASSPVGGGNTGELFF.